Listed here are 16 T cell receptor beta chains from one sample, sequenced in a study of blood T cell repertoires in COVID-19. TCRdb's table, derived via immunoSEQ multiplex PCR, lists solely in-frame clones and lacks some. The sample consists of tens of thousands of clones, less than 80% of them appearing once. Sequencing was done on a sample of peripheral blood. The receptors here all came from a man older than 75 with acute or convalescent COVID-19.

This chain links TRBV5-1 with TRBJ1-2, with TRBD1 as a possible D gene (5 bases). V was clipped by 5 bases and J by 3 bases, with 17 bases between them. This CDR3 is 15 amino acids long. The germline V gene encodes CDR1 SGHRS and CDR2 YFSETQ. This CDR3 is CASSSPGGGDYGYTF. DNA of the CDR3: TGCGCCAGCAGTTCCCCCGGGGGGGGTGACTATGGCTACACCTTC.

The CDR3 region has the DNA TGTGCCAGCAGTGACATAAGGGGTAGTAACTACAATGAGCAGTTCTTC. It specifies CASSDIRGSNYNEQFF. V is TRBV6-1 and J is TRBJ2-1; D perhaps matches TRBD1 (5 bases). This CDR3 has 16 residues. V lost 3 bases, J lost 3 bases, and 15 bases lay in between. Germline V gene data show CDR1 as MNHNS and CDR2 as SASEGT.

CDR3: CASSQLGQGRPYSGNTIYF. In DNA form, the CDR3 reads TGCGCCAGCAGCCAACTCGGACAGGGGAGACCTTACTCTGGAAACACCATATATTTT. The chain joins TRBV4-1 to TRBJ1-3; TRBD1 matches 9 bases. This CDR3 contains 19 residues. The V segment lost 2 bases and the J segment 0 bases; nucleotides outside the gene matches: 11. Germline values: CDR1 MGHRA, CDR2 YSYEKL.

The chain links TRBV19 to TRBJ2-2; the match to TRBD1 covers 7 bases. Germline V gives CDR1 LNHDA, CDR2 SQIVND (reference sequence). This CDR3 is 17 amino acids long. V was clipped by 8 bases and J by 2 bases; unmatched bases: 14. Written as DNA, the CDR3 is TGTGCCAGTCGCGGCCTCCCGGGACAGTTTAACACCGGGGAGCTGTTTTTT. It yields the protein CASRGLPGQFNTGELFF.

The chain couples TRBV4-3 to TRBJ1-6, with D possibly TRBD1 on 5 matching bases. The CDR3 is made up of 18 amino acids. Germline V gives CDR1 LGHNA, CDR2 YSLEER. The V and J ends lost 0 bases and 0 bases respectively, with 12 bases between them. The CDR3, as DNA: TGCGCCAGCAGCCAAGACCCGCAGGGCAGCTCCTATAATTCACCCCTCCACTTT. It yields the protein CASSQDPQGSSYNSPLHF.

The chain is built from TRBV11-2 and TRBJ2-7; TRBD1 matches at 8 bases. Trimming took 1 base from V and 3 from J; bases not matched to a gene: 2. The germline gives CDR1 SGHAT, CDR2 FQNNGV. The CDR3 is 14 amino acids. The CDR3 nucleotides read TGTGCCAGCAGCTTAGCAGGGGGCCTCTACGAGCAGTACTTC. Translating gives CASSLAGGLYEQYF.

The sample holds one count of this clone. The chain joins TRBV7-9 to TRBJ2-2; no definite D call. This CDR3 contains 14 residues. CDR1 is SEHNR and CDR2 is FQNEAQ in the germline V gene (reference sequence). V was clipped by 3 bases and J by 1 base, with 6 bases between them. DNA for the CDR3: TGTGCCAGCAGCTTGCCGGTGAACACCGGGGAGCTGTTTTTT. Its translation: CASSLPVNTGELFF.

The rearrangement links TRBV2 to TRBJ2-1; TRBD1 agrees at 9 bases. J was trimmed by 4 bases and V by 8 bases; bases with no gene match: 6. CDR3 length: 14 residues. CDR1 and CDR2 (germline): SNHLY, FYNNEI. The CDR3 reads CASRGTGTYNEQFF. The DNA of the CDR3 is TGTGCCAGCCGCGGGACAGGGACATACAATGAGCAGTTCTTC.

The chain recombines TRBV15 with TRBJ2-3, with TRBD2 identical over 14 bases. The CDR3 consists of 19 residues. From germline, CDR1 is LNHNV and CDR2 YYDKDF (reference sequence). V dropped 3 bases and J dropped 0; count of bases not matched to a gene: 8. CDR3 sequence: CATSSAGTSGGYSTDTQYF. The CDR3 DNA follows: TGTGCCACCAGCAGTGCCGGGACTAGCGGGGGCTATAGCACAGATACGCAGTATTTT.

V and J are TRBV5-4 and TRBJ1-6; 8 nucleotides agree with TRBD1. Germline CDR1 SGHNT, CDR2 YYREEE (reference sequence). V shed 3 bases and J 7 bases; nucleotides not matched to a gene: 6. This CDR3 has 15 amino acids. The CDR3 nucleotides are TGTGCCAGCAGCTGGGACAGGCTCCCAAATTCACCCCTCCACTTT. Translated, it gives CASSWDRLPNSPLHF.

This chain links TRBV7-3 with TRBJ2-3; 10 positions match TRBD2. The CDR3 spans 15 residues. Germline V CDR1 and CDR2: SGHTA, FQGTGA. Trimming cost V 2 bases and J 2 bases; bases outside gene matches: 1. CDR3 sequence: CASSLLAGDTDTQYF. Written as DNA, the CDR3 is TGTGCCAGCAGCTTACTAGCGGGGGACACAGATACGCAGTATTTT.

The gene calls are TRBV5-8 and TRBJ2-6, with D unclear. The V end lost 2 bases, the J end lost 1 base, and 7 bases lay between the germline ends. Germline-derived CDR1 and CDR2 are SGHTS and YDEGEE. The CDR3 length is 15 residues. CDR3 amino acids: CASSLRLSGANVLTF. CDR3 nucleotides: TGTGCCAGCAGCTTACGACTGTCTGGGGCCAACGTCCTGACTTTC.

The CDR3 region has the DNA TGTGCCAGCAGCCCGGGTGTACTAGCGGGGCAGGGAGAGACCCAGTACTTC. Protein product: CASSPGVLAGQGETQYF. The rearrangement uses TRBV7-2 and TRBJ2-5; 10 bases line up with TRBD2. From germline, CDR1 is SGHTA and CDR2 FQGNSA. The CDR3 contains 17 residues. Trimming took 5 bases from V and 4 from J; bases not matched to a gene: 13. The full variable domain, its missing parts supplied by reference TRBV7-2 and TRBJ2-5, is GAGVSQSPSNKVTEKGKDVELRCDPISGHTALYWYRQSLGQGLEFLIYFQGNSAPDKSGLPSDRFSAERTGGSVSTLTIQRTQQEDSAVYLCASSPGVLAGQGETQYFGPGTRLLVL.

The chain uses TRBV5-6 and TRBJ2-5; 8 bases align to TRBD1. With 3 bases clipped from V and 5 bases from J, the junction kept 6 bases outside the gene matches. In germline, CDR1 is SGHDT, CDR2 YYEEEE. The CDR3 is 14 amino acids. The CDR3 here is CASSYGQGTETQYF. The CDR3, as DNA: TGTGCCAGCAGCTACGGACAGGGAACTGAGACCCAGTACTTC.

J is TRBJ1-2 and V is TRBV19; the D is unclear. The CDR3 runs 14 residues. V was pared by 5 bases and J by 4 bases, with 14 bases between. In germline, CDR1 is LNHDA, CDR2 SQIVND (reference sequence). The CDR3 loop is CASSESFIGYGYTF. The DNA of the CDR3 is TGTGCCAGTAGTGAGAGTTTTATCGGCTATGGCTACACCTTC. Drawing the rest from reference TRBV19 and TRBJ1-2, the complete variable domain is DGGITQSPKYLFRKEGQNVTLSCEQNLNHDAMYWYRQDPGQGLRLIYYSQIVNDFQKGDIAEGYSVSREKKESFPLTVTSAQKNPTAFYLCASSESFIGYGYTFGSGTRLTVV.

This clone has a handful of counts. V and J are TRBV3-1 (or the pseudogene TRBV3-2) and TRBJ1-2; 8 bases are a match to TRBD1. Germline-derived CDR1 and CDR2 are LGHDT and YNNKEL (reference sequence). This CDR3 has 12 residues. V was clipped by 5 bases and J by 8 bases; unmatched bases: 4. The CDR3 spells CASSVGQAGYTF. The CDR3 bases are TGTGCCAGCAGCGTGGGACAGGCAGGCTACACCTTC.